The entry that follows covers one T cell receptor beta chain sequence. The antigen remains undetermined. The data were taken from a study of CD8+CD57+ T cells in acquired aplastic anemia. On the study more broadly: An average of about 3.4 ug of DNA was obtained from sorted CD4+ and CD8+ cells. Healthy donors yielded some 11 million CD4+ cell reads on average. The study's findings and limits: Controls and patients did not differ significantly in CD8+ Simpson's diversity. Twenty-nine shared CD8+ CDR3s appeared highly expressed within patients' immunodominant clones.

For CDR3 and TCR beta VDJ profiling, genomic DNA was the template used. TCRdb re-called the reads through MiXCR, storing one row per CDR3 protein. The table includes 400,000 to 450,000 distinct CDR3 sequences, about two thirds detected once. This receptor was obtained from a human donor in good health, serving as a control. Input material: sorted CD4+, CD8+, or CD8+CD57+ T cells (not recorded which) from PBMCs.

CDR3 protein: CASSRSANSPLHF. Written as DNA, the CDR3 is TGTGCCAGTAGTAGGTCCGCGAATTCACCCCTCCACTTT. The chain combines TRBV19 with TRBJ1-6; no definite D call. V gave up 4 bases and J gave up 7 bases, with 8 bases separating them. The CDR3 extends over 13 amino acids. Per germline, CDR1 LNHDA and CDR2 SQIVND (reference sequence).